The present T cell receptor (beta chain) was sequenced within a study of blood T cell repertoires in COVID-19 (dated by TCRdb to 2020 to 2021). Notes on the research overall: Samples covering the acute and convalescent phases of COVID-19 were provided by collaborators in the United States, Italy and Spain. The repertoires were released in a freely available public database meant as a resource for research on the immune response to SARS-CoV-2. Where available, HLA class I and class II types were obtained from metadata supplied by the sample provider rather than from assay-based typing. Nearly every sample came with metadata listing a de-identified subject ID, COVID-19 status, age in years and sex. The material from the prospective study consisted of cDNA or gDNA derived from T cells, B-cell-depleted T cells, or PBMCs. Samples were obtained from the ongoing ImmuneRACE study (first 160 participants) and from about 1,300 subjects provided by 6 global collaborators. Deeply sampled blood TCRbeta repertoires from subjects exposed to, actively infected with, or recovered from COVID-19 were included in the dataset.

Whole blood was collected in K2EDTA tubes by collaborating institutions according to the institutions' own protocols. For TCRbeta analysis, collaborators shipped samples as frozen whole blood, isolated PBMCs, or DNA extracted from either of those sample types. As regards this clone: It lacks a known antigen. The sample holds no much larger clone one base away, and base qualities are not on file.

TCRbeta CDR3 regions were amplified from genomic DNA using the immunoSEQ Assay, a bias-controlled multiplex PCR. Processing in the source paper ran as follows. The number of nucleated cells in each sample was estimated by amplification of reference gene primers within the assay. To quantify the absolute abundance of each unique TCRbeta CDR3 rearrangement, sequence reads were collapsed and filtered. For each sample, productive Simpson clonality was calculated by taking the square root of Simpson's diversity index across productive rearrangements. Sourced from immuneACCESS, this table was stored by TCRdb with only in-frame sequences that have V and J called. A share of the clones is absent; for the studies checked, an unresolved V gene accounts for under half, and the remainder has no known explanation. V, J and clone size are taken as reported in that table, and D and trimming were inferred from the DNA itself. Across this sample there are tens of thousands of clones, with around 79% seen only once. The top ten hold roughly 22% of the sample.

CDR1 SGHRS and CDR2 YFSETQ are derived from the germline V gene. The CDR3 runs 17 residues from the cysteine to the phenylalanine. Left in the record is the CDR3 DNA by itself, 51 bases read in frame from the first base. V gives up 2 bases and J gives up 9 bases, and the segment between their germline ends measures 21 bases. Points the paper makes about the study in general: The quantity of clinical and demographic metadata differed by source and by participant and was supplied without curation.

Recombination linked TRBV5-1 to TRBJ1-6, and TRBD1 may be the D gene, going by 6 matching bases. Sequencing input: peripheral blood. The TCR sequence derives from a human donor in a cohort sampled during active COVID-19. The DNA is as follows: TGCGCCAGCAGCTTCACACAAGCGACAGGAGGCGGTTCACCCCTCCACTTT. Its protein product is CASSFTQATGGGSPLHF.